The next 7 T cell receptor beta chains were all read from a single sample in a study of T cell responses to AZD1222 COVID-19 vaccine. Some clones are missing from TCRdb's copy, which holds only in-frame ones; the method was immunoSEQ multiplex PCR. Found here are 140,000 to 150,000 clones, 93% of them singletons; the top ten hold 4.5% to 5.5%. Sequenced here: peripheral blood, sampled on day 0 of AZD1222 vaccination. These receptors were collected from an adult in good health.

The chain couples TRBV18 to TRBJ2-1; D may be TRBD1 (7 bases). The CDR3 loop spans 15 amino acids. From germline, CDR1 is KGHSH and CDR2 LQKENI. Trimming cost V 2 bases and J 9 bases, with 17 bases left between them. The CDR3 loop is CASSPNNQGGSEQFF. The DNA for the CDR3 is TGTGCCAGCTCACCAAACAATCAGGGGGGCAGTGAGCAGTTCTTC.

The chain carries TRBV5-4 and TRBJ1-5; a weak D match, TRBD1 (6 bases). V lost 4 bases, J lost 4 bases, and 15 bases lay in between. CDR1 is SGHNT and CDR2 is YYREEE in the germline V gene (reference sequence). The CDR3 totals 15 residues. The CDR3: CASSPGAGGNQPQHF. In DNA, the CDR3 is TGTGCCAGCAGCCCGGGGGCGGGAGGTAATCAGCCCCAGCATTTT.

V usage is TRBV9 and J usage is TRBJ2-3, with 10 bases fitting TRBD1. The germline V gene encodes CDR1 SGDLS and CDR2 YYNGEE. CDR3 length: 15 amino acids. The junction had 2 bases not matched to a gene; V was cut back by 2 bases and J by 2 bases. The CDR3 nucleotides read TGTGCCAGCAGCGTCGGACAGGGGGTCACAGATACGCAGTATTTT. Encoded protein: CASSVGQGVTDTQYF.

The rearrangement uses TRBV14 and TRBJ2-4; D gene uncertain. Trimming removed 3 bases at V and 4 bases at J, with 7 bases between. The CDR3 has 13 residues. The germline V gene encodes CDR1 SGHDN and CDR2 FVKESK. CDR3 amino acids: CASSQTGKNIQYF. The DNA of the CDR3 is TGTGCCAGCAGCCAGACGGGTAAAAACATTCAGTACTTC.

DNA of the CDR3: TGTGCCAGCAGCTTAGAGGGCAGGGGGTCCGACGAGCAGTACTTC. Encoded protein: CASSLEGRGSDEQYF. The chain carries TRBV11-2 and TRBJ2-7; 7 bases agree with TRBD1. The CDR3 loop spans 15 amino acids. CDR1 is SGHAT, CDR2 FQNNGV, per germline. The trim removed 0 bases at V and 5 bases at J, leaving 7 bases unmatched.

The chain links TRBV12-5 to TRBJ2-5; D gene uncertain. The V end was cut by 1 base, the J end by 2 bases, with 11 bases between. CDR3 size: 15 residues. Germline V CDR1 and CDR2: LGHNT, FRNRAP. The CDR3 here is CASGLGQARQETQYF. CDR3 DNA: TGTGCTAGTGGTTTGGGCCAGGCACGACAAGAGACCCAGTACTTC.

The chain has TRBV5-4 and TRBJ2-1; maybe TRBD2 (6 bases). The germline V gene has CDR1 SGHNT and CDR2 YYREEE (reference sequence). CDR3 length equals 15 residues. V lost 4 bases, J lost 4 bases, and 15 bases lay in between. CDR3 protein: CASSPRVRGYNEQFF. Here the CDR3 DNA reads TGTGCCAGCAGCCCCCGGGTCCGGGGGTACAATGAGCAGTTCTTC.